The 7 T cell receptor beta chains reported below all come from one sample, sequenced in a study of T-cell reconstitution after alpha-beta-depleted transplantation in children. During its preparation, the TCRbeta library received unique molecular identifiers. TCRdb re-called the PCR reads with MiXCR, one entry per CDR3 protein. This table holds a few hundred thousand distinct CDR3 sequences, about 8.8% found once. The sample in question was PBMCs from the stem cell graft donor, obtained from the stem cell graft. The receptors were gathered from a human donor who donated a stem cell graft to a child with SCID.

This sequence joins TRBV19 and TRBJ1-5; D is possibly TRBD1 (5 bases). The CDR3 is 14 amino acids. CDR1 is LNHDA and CDR2 is SQIVND in the germline V gene (reference sequence). Between the trimmed V and J ends, which lost 9 bases and 1 base, there was a span of 13 bases. The chain's CDR3 is CASQIRDSNQPQHF. The CDR3 DNA reads as TGTGCCAGCCAAATCCGGGACAGCAATCAGCCCCAGCATTTT.

This clonotype was recorded at least ten times. The chain employs TRBV7-2 and TRBJ2-3, with 7 bases matching TRBD2. The length of the CDR3 is 16 residues. Germline-derived CDR1 and CDR2 are SGHTA and FQGNSA. The V and J ends lost 5 bases and 0 bases, in that order; junction bases with no gene match: 8. CDR3 region: CASSPRGSGSTDTQYF. CDR3 coding DNA: TGTGCCAGCAGCCCCCGGGGTAGCGGGAGCACAGATACGCAGTATTTT.

This clonotype was picked up many times. The chain carries TRBV6-1 and TRBJ2-7; TRBD2 agrees at 7 bases. CDR1 and CDR2 from the germline V gene are MNHNS and SASEGT. V lost 5 bases to trimming and J lost 0 bases; unmatched junction nucleotides: 7. The CDR3 covers 15 residues. CDR3 bases: TGTGCCAGCAGTAGTAGGACTAGGGCCTCCTACGAGCAGTACTTC. Protein: CASSSRTRASYEQYF.

This clonotype was observed a few times. The chain joins TRBV25-1 to TRBJ2-2; no reliable D call. V gave up 2 bases and J gave up 2 bases, with 9 bases separating them. This CDR3 has 15 residues. Germline values: CDR1 MGHDK, CDR2 SYGVNS. CDR3 in amino acids: CASSEVVGNTGELFF. The DNA of the CDR3 is TGTGCCAGCAGTGAAGTTGTAGGAAACACCGGGGAGCTGTTTTTT.

This clonotype was seen at least ten times. The chain has TRBV15 and TRBJ1-4; D ambiguous. Germline V gene data show CDR1 as LNHNV and CDR2 as YYDKDF (reference sequence). The V gene lost 0 bases and the J gene lost 7 bases, with 9 bases spanning the gap. This CDR3 comprises 14 residues. CDR3 region: CATSRDGRAEKLFF. The CDR3, as DNA: TGTGCCACCAGCAGAGATGGAAGGGCTGAAAAACTGTTTTTT.

This clonotype was recorded at least ten times. The rearrangement links TRBV5-1 to TRBJ2-2, with unresolved D. The CDR3 is made up of 15 amino acids. Germline assignment: CDR1 SGHRS and CDR2 YFSETQ. Trimming took 10 bases from V and 3 from J, leaving 19 bases between them. The CDR3 region has the DNA TGCGCCTCCACCCCGGATCTTGCCGACACCGGGGAGCTGTTTTTT. As protein: CASTPDLADTGELFF.

The chain recombines TRBV15 with TRBJ2-3; possible D gene TRBD1, 6 bases. The CDR3 has 17 residues. V was pared by 3 bases and J by 6 bases, with 22 bases between. The germline gives CDR1 LNHNV, CDR2 YYDKDF (reference sequence). For the CDR3, the DNA is TGTGCCACCAGCAGTAACAATAACAGGGCCCTGGTGGATACGCAGTATTTT. Its protein is CATSSNNNRALVDTQYF.